The 16 T cell receptor beta chains in this list originate from one sample, sequenced in a study of vaccination and CD4 T cells after COVID-19. The assay that was used to sequence DNA from cultured CD4+ T cells was the Oncomine TCR Beta short-read assay. Using its own MiXCR run on the PCR reads, TCRdb lists one record per CDR3 protein. The sample records around 26,000 distinct CDR3 sequences, 64% being singletons. Stated treatment: roughly nine-day PBMC culture with coronavirus spike peptide pools or control peptides (ViraFEST assay). These receptors' targets are unknown. The sample comprised CD4+ T cells from blood, cultured in vitro. These receptors came from a human donor who had recovered from COVID-19.

The V call is TRBV28, the J call TRBJ2-7, with 11 bases lining up with TRBD2. CDR1 and CDR2 (germline): MDHEN, SYDVKM. V was clipped by 7 bases and J by 2 bases; unmatched bases: 4. This CDR3 region has 14 residues. The CDR3 DNA follows: TGTGCCAGCAAGACTAGCGGGACAACCTACGAGCAGTACTTC. It encodes CASKTSGTTYEQYF.

This chain links TRBV30 with TRBJ1-1; the match to TRBD1 covers 8 bases. The germline V gene has CDR1 GTSNPN and CDR2 SVGIG (reference sequence). The CDR3 contains 18 residues. V shed 2 bases, J shed 5 bases, and the junction held 19 bases outside the gene matches. The CDR3 DNA reads as TGTGCCTGGAGTACGATCTCAGGGGGCGCAGGAATTATAACTGAAGCTTTCTTT. This sequence encodes CAWSTISGGAGIITEAFF.

This clonotype was picked up one time. This chain connects TRBV19 to TRBJ1-6; 9 positions agree with TRBD1. V lost 5 bases, J lost 11 bases, and 7 bases stayed unmatched. Per germline, CDR1 LNHDA and CDR2 SQIVND (reference sequence). This CDR3 comprises 14 residues. The CDR3 nucleotides read TGTGCCAGTAGTCCGGAAGGACAGGGGACACCCCTCCACTTT. Translating it yields CASSPEGQGTPLHF.

The J gene is TRBJ1-3, the V gene TRBV6-5; 7 bases are a match to TRBD1. Per the germline V gene, CDR1 is MNHEY and CDR2 is SVGAGI. V gave up 2 bases and J gave up 4 bases; unmatched junction bases: 2. CDR3 length equals 14 residues. The CDR3 DNA reads as TGTGCCAGCAGTTACGTACAGGGGGGAAACACCATATATTTT. Protein product: CASSYVQGGNTIYF.

The chain combines TRBV7-8 with TRBJ2-5, with D perhaps given as TRBD1 or TRBD2 (6 bases each). In germline, CDR1 is SGHVS, CDR2 FQNEAQ. The CDR3 covers 15 residues. The V and J ends lost 7 bases and 4 bases respectively, with 19 bases between them. CDR3 protein: CASTTGAVARETQYF. CDR3 nucleotide sequence: TGTGCCAGCACCACGGGGGCGGTGGCTCGAGAGACCCAGTACTTC. Full variable domain (rest looked up from reference TRBV7-8 and TRBJ2-5): GAGVSQSPRYKVAKRGQDVALRCDPISGHVSLFWYQQALGQGPEFLTYFQNEAQLDKSGLPSDRFFAERPEGSVSTLKIQRTQQEDSAVYLCASTTGAVARETQYFGPGTRLLVL.

The chain couples TRBV19 to TRBJ1-2, with D perhaps TRBD1 (6 bases). CDR1 LNHDA and CDR2 SQIVND come from the germline V gene (reference sequence). Trimming pared 7 bases from V and 4 bases from J, leaving 16 bases between. The CDR3 sequence is 14 residues long. Written as DNA, the CDR3 is TGTGCCAGTACCATGACGCAGGGGCCCTATGGCTACACCTTC. Amino acid sequence: CASTMTQGPYGYTF.

In this sample, this clonotype turned up a few times. This rearrangement joins TRBV6-1 to TRBJ2-3; no firm D call. The CDR3 extends over 13 amino acids. V was cut by 6 bases and J by 6 bases, with 13 bases left in between. Looked up from germline, CDR1 is MNHNS and CDR2 is SASEGT. The CDR3 coding sequence is TGTGCCAGCAGCCTCGAGGCGCCCGATACGCAGTATTTT. Translating it yields CASSLEAPDTQYF.

The V call is TRBV7-9, the J call TRBJ2-6; D is undetermined. Germline V lookup: CDR1 SEHNR, CDR2 FQNEAQ (reference sequence). Deletions cut 5 bases from V and 0 bases from J, with 11 bases between. The CDR3 length is 16 residues. CDR3 bases: TGTGCCAGCAGCCCCTTTAAGCACTCTGGGGCCAACGTCCTGACTTTC. Amino acid sequence: CASSPFKHSGANVLTF.

The table lists this clonotype with a few counts. The chain is built from TRBV6-2 or TRBV6-3 and TRBJ2-5; possible D gene TRBD2, 6 bases. The germline V gene encodes CDR1 MNHEY and CDR2 SVGEGT. This CDR3 is 14 amino acids long. V was pared by 8 bases and J by 2 bases, with 15 bases between. For the CDR3, the DNA is TGTGCCAGCCGGAGGGCTGGGAGGCAAGAGACCCAGTACTTC. As protein: CASRRAGRQETQYF.

This clonotype was recorded only once. This chain joins TRBV6-5 and TRBJ2-3; TRBD2 aligns across 12 bases. The CDR3 extends over 17 amino acids. Losses at the gene ends were 0 bases for V and 0 bases for J; bases not matched to a gene: 1. CDR1 is MNHEY and CDR2 is SVGAGI in the germline V gene. The CDR3 coding sequence is TGTGCCAGCAGTTACTCGGGACTAGCGGGTAGCACAGATACGCAGTATTTT. Its translation is CASSYSGLAGSTDTQYF.

The CDR3 DNA reads TGTGCCAGCAGCCCAGTTAAGACAGGGGGCGACTTAGACCACACCGGGGAGCTGTTTTTT. Translation gives CASSPVKTGGDLDHTGELFF. This chain connects TRBV9 to TRBJ2-2; 10 nucleotides agree with TRBD1. With 4 bases clipped from V and 3 bases from J, the junction kept 18 bases outside the gene matches. The germline V gene has CDR1 SGDLS and CDR2 YYNGEE. This CDR3 has 20 amino acids.

This chain joins TRBV9 and TRBJ1-2; no reliable D call. Trimming removed 0 bases from V and 5 bases from J, with 17 bases in between. The V gene's germline CDR1 is SGDLS and CDR2 YYNGEE. The CDR3 runs to 16 residues. This CDR3 is CASSVDPRPEGYGYTF. The CDR3 DNA is TGTGCCAGCAGCGTAGATCCCCGGCCAGAGGGATATGGCTACACCTTC.

The V call is TRBV20-1, the J call TRBJ1-5, with D unresolved. Germline CDR1 reads DFQATT; CDR2 reads SNEGSKA (reference sequence). The V gene lost 4 bases and the J gene lost 2 bases, with 6 bases spanning the gap. This CDR3 region has 12 residues. The CDR3 reads CSANSGNQPQHF. The CDR3 bases are TGCAGTGCTAACTCCGGCAATCAGCCCCAGCATTTT.

This chain joins TRBV28 and TRBJ1-1; a possible D gene is TRBD1 (5 bases). CDR1 is MDHEN, CDR2 SYDVKM, per germline. V was pared by 6 bases and J by 2 bases, with 16 bases between. The CDR3 consists of 15 residues. CDR3 protein: CASRHNRIFNTEAFF. The CDR3 DNA is TGTGCCAGCAGGCATAACAGGATTTTCAACACTGAAGCTTTCTTT.

CDR3 sequence: CASSIDVGPFSNQPQHF. Written as DNA, the CDR3 is TGTGCCAGTAGTATCGACGTAGGACCTTTTAGCAATCAGCCCCAGCATTTT. This chain joins TRBV19 and TRBJ1-5; D uncertain. Germline V CDR1 and CDR2: LNHDA, SQIVND (reference sequence). Trimming took 3 bases from V and 0 from J, leaving 15 bases between them. This CDR3 is built from 17 residues. Looking up the rest from reference TRBV19 and TRBJ1-5 gives the full variable domain: DGGITQSPKYLFRKEGQNVTLSCEQNLNHDAMYWYRQDPGQGLRLIYYSQIVNDFQKGDIAEGYSVSREKKESFPLTVTSAQKNPTAFYLCASSIDVGPFSNQPQHFGDGTRLSIL.

V gene TRBV7-2 combines with J gene TRBJ1-5; 7 bases match TRBD1. In germline, CDR1 is SGHTA, CDR2 FQGNSA. The CDR3 sequence is 17 residues long. Trimming at V came to 4 bases and at J to 1 base, leaving 10 bases not matched to a gene. The CDR3 loop is CASSYNTGTASNQPQHF. DNA of the CDR3: TGTGCCAGCAGCTATAATACCGGGACAGCGAGCAATCAGCCCCAGCATTTT. Complete variable domain (other parts from reference TRBV7-2 and TRBJ1-5): GAGVSQSPSNKVTEKGKDVELRCDPISGHTALYWYRQSLGQGLEFLIYFQGNSAPDKSGLPSDRFSAERTGGSVSTLTIQRTQQEDSAVYLCASSYNTGTASNQPQHFGDGTRLSIL.